The 26 T cell receptor beta chains below all came from one sample that was sequenced in a study of lymphopenia after photon versus proton radiotherapy. Libraries were prepared by immunoSEQ multiplex PCR; TCRdb keeps only in-frame clonotypes and omits some of them. This table has 50,000 to 65,000 clones, approximately 86% appearing once. Material: peripheral blood, obtained from a patient treated with proton-based radiotherapy. The receptors shown here come from a man aged 80 or over with esophageal cancer.

The chain links TRBV7-2 to TRBJ1-4, with D perhaps matching TRBD1 (6 bases). The CDR3 spans 17 residues. Germline V lookup: CDR1 SGHTA, CDR2 FQGNSA. Trimming cost V 0 bases and J 7 bases, with 18 bases left between them. The CDR3: CASSLAVGGALGEKLFF. CDR3 nucleotide sequence: TGTGCCAGCAGCTTAGCGGTTGGGGGGGCGCTGGGTGAAAAACTGTTTTTT.

The chain employs TRBV2 and TRBJ2-5, with D perhaps matching TRBD2 (6 bases). This CDR3 region has 13 residues. The germline V and J ends were trimmed by 7 bases and 2 bases, with 11 bases remaining between them. Germline CDR1 reads SNHLY; CDR2 reads FYNNEI. The CDR3 reads CASTRREQETQYF. The CDR3, as DNA: TGTGCCAGCACCAGGCGGGAACAAGAGACCCAGTACTTC.

The chain carries TRBV7-9 and TRBJ2-5, with D uncertain. Looked up from germline, CDR1 is SEHNR and CDR2 is FQNEAQ (reference sequence). The CDR3 sequence is 11 residues long. Trimming shortened V by 6 bases and J by 5 bases, and 7 bases separated the two germline ends. Here the CDR3 reads CASRSRETQYF. The CDR3 DNA reads TGTGCCAGCAGATCAAGGGAGACCCAGTACTTC.

On this clone: A read error may account for a junction end that differs from germline. This chain connects TRBV5-4 to TRBJ1-1; D is possibly TRBD1 (5 bases). Germline values: CDR1 SGHNT, CDR2 YYREEE (reference sequence). The CDR3 contains 15 residues. The CDR3 bases are TGTGCCAGCAGCCCCAAGGGGAGAATGAACACTGAAGCTTCCTTT. This sequence encodes CASSPKGRMNTEASF.

The chain uses TRBV14 and TRBJ1-3; possible D gene TRBD1, 6 bases. CDR1 is SGHDN and CDR2 is FVKESK in the germline V gene. The CDR3 covers 15 residues. The ends were cut back, 3 bases at V and 7 bases at J, with 16 bases in the middle. CDR3 amino acids: CASSHGDTFWNTIYF. The CDR3 bases are TGTGCCAGCAGCCATGGGGACACATTCTGGAACACCATATATTTT. The full variable domain, rest sourced from reference TRBV14 and TRBJ1-3, is EAGVTQFPSHSVIEKGQTVTLRCDPISGHDNLYWYRRVMGKEIKFLLHFVKESKQDESGMPNNRFLAERTGGTYSTLKVQPAELEDSGVYFCASSHGDTFWNTIYFGEGSWLTVV.

V and J are TRBV6-5 and TRBJ1-4, with D maybe TRBD1 (5 bases). The germline CDR1 and CDR2 sequences are MNHEY and SVGAGI. CDR3 length: 11 residues. V shed 7 bases and J shed 12 bases, with 12 bases lying between them. This CDR3 is CASKGDHELFF. In nucleotides, the CDR3 is TGTGCCAGCAAAGGGGACCATGAACTGTTTTTT.

The rearrangement joins TRBV29-1 to TRBJ2-3; D gene unclear. With 3 bases removed from V and 0 bases from J, the gap between germline ends came to 7 bases. Germline assignment: CDR1 SQVTM and CDR2 ANQGSEA. The CDR3 is 13 amino acids. CDR3 loop: CSVEFSSTDTQYF. The DNA for the CDR3 is TGCAGCGTTGAGTTCTCTAGCACAGATACGCAGTATTTT.

The V and J genes are TRBV2 and TRBJ1-1, with 9 nucleotides matching TRBD1. Germline CDR1 is SNHLY and CDR2 is FYNNEI. V trimming: 6 bases; J trimming: 5 bases; junction bases outside the gene matches: 10. The CDR3 loop spans 15 amino acids. DNA for the CDR3: TGTGCCAGCAGGCGGGACAGGGCGGCAACAACTGAAGCTTTCTTT. It specifies CASRRDRAATTEAFF.

The rearrangement uses TRBV6-5 and TRBJ1-1; the D gene is possibly TRBD1 (5 bases). The CDR3 covers 14 residues. Per the germline V gene, CDR1 is MNHEY and CDR2 is SVGAGI. V lost 5 bases and J 1 base, leaving 11 bases between the germline ends. CDR3 DNA sequence: TGTGCCAGCAGTCCCTCGGGGGAGAACACTGAAGCTTTCTTT. Its translation: CASSPSGENTEAFF.

The rearrangement joins TRBV14 to TRBJ1-4, with D tentatively TRBD1 (5 bases). V lost 4 bases and J 8 bases, leaving 17 bases between the germline ends. From germline, CDR1 is SGHDN and CDR2 FVKESK. This CDR3 region has 15 residues. CDR3 in amino acids: CASSPGLGVGEKLFF. CDR3 DNA sequence: TGTGCCAGCAGCCCGGGGCTTGGGGTCGGAGAAAAACTGTTTTTT.

V and J are TRBV10-3 and TRBJ2-7; D not resolved. Germline V gene lookup returns CDR1 ENHRY and CDR2 SYGVKD. V dropped 3 bases and J dropped 3 bases, with 6 bases sitting between them. CDR3 length equals 12 residues. CDR3 nucleotide sequence: TGTGCCATCAGTGACTATAACTACGAGCAGTACTTC. This sequence encodes CAISDYNYEQYF.

The genes are TRBV19 and TRBJ1-1, with no clear D. The length of the CDR3 is 13 residues. The V end was cut by 3 bases, the J end by 2 bases, with 7 bases between. Germline V lookup: CDR1 LNHDA, CDR2 SQIVND (reference sequence). Here the CDR3 reads CASSIGRNTEAFF. Here the CDR3 DNA reads TGTGCCAGTAGTATTGGGAGAAACACTGAAGCTTTCTTT.

The chain combines TRBV5-1 with TRBJ2-3; the D is unclear. Looked up from germline, CDR1 is SGHRS and CDR2 is YFSETQ. There are 14 residues in the CDR3. The V and J ends lost 4 bases and 2 bases respectively, with 11 bases between them. CDR3 sequence reads: CASSPGPSTDTQYF. Here the CDR3 DNA reads TGCGCCAGCAGCCCCGGACCATCCACAGATACGCAGTATTTT.

The chain employs TRBV18 and TRBJ1-1, with TRBD1 matching 7 bases. From germline, CDR1 is KGHSH and CDR2 LQKENI. There are 13 residues in the CDR3. The ends lost 4 bases at V and 3 bases at J; junction bases unmatched: 2. The CDR3 loop is CASSRQGHTEAFF. CDR3 nucleotide sequence: TGTGCCAGCTCACGACAGGGACACACTGAAGCTTTCTTT.

The chain is built from TRBV25-1 and TRBJ1-1, with TRBD1 matching over 10 bases. The CDR3 totals 15 residues. CDR1 MGHDK and CDR2 SYGVNS come from the germline V gene. With V trimmed by 8 bases and J by 1 base, 7 bases remained unmatched. This CDR3 reads CASVGWDRGNTEAFF. The CDR3 region has the DNA TGTGCCAGCGTTGGCTGGGACAGGGGGAACACTGAAGCTTTCTTT. The whole variable domain, remainder taken from reference TRBV25-1 and TRBJ1-1, is EADIYQTPRYLVIGTGKKITLECSQTMGHDKMYWYQQDPGMELHLIHYSYGVNSTEKGDLSSESTVSRIRTEHFPLTLESARPSHTSQYLCASVGWDRGNTEAFFGQGTRLTVV.

This clone was counted only a few times. This chain joins TRBV2 and TRBJ1-6; D might be TRBD1 (6 bases). The CDR3 spans 16 residues. Germline loops: CDR1 SNHLY, CDR2 FYNNEI. V lost 3 bases and J 11 bases, leaving 20 bases between the germline ends. CDR3 DNA sequence: TGTGCCAGCAGTGAGCTTGTGGGGGGGCTTGGGGCACCCCTCCACTTT. This encodes CASSELVGGLGAPLHF.

The CDR3 DNA is TGTGCCAGTAGTAAGGGACAGGGGACCGAGCAGTACTTC. Amino acids: CASSKGQGTEQYF. The chain carries TRBV19 and TRBJ2-7; TRBD1 aligns across 10 bases. Germline loops: CDR1 LNHDA, CDR2 SQIVND (reference sequence). Germline trimming cut 4 bases from V and 6 bases from J; bases unmatched to any gene: 3. The CDR3 loop spans 13 amino acids.

This chain connects TRBV10-2 to TRBJ2-3; 7 bases line up with TRBD2. V lost 1 base and J lost 7; bases outside the gene matches: 5. The CDR3 is 14 residues long. Germline loops: CDR1 WSHSY, CDR2 SAAADI. As DNA, the CDR3 is TGCGCCAGCAGTGAGTGGCTAGCGGCCAATACGCAGTATTTT. It yields the protein CASSEWLAANTQYF.

This clone was seen just once. V and J are TRBV27 and TRBJ2-7; D is perhaps TRBD2 (6 bases). V lost 4 bases to trimming and J lost 8 bases, with 27 bases between them. Germline V gene data show CDR1 as MNHEY and CDR2 as SMNVEV (reference sequence). The CDR3 totals 17 residues. The chain's CDR3 is CASSSLFVSGTATQQYF. The CDR3, as DNA: TGTGCCAGCAGTTCTTTGTTTGTTTCGGGGACTGCTACTCAGCAGTACTTC.

V is TRBV5-1 and J is TRBJ2-5; D ambiguous. Germline-derived CDR1 and CDR2 are SGHRS and YFSETQ. The CDR3 is 13 residues long. V lost 5 bases and J lost 4, with 12 bases in between. The chain's CDR3 is CASRLTGLETQYF. As DNA, the CDR3 is TGCGCCAGCAGACTCACCGGGCTAGAGACCCAGTACTTC.

The V and J genes are TRBV5-1 and TRBJ1-4; D is undetermined. V was pared by 0 bases and J by 4 bases, with 7 bases between. Looked up from germline, CDR1 is SGHRS and CDR2 is YFSETQ. The CDR3 has 14 amino acids. CDR3 in DNA: TGCGCCAGCAGCTTGGCGACCGGTAATGAAAAACTGTTTTTT. Encoded protein: CASSLATGNEKLFF.

The V call is TRBV27, the J call TRBJ2-7; D might be TRBD2 (7 bases). This CDR3 spans 13 amino acids. V lost 4 bases, J lost 5 bases, and 12 bases lay in between. The germline CDR1 and CDR2 sequences are MNHEY and SMNVEV (reference sequence). In DNA, the CDR3 is TGTGCCAGCAGTTACAGGGAGGGGGACGAGCAGTACTTC. This encodes CASSYREGDEQYF.

This clone came up a few times. The chain carries TRBV6-5 and TRBJ2-5; no clear D. There are 15 residues in the CDR3. Germline CDR1 reads MNHEY; CDR2 reads SVGAGI. The V gene lost 2 bases and the J gene lost 0 bases, with 10 bases spanning the gap. CDR3 sequence: CASSYEARYQETQYF. The CDR3 nucleotides are TGTGCCAGCAGTTACGAGGCGCGGTACCAAGAGACCCAGTACTTC.

This sequence joins TRBV7-9 and TRBJ2-2; 7 bases line up with TRBD2. Germline lookup yields CDR1 SEHNR and CDR2 FQNEAQ (reference sequence). CDR3 length: 16 residues. V trimming: 4 bases; J trimming: 4 bases; junction bases outside the gene matches: 9. CDR3 bases: TGTGCCAGCAGCTCCGGGCGGGAGCGTATCACCGGGGAGCTGTTTTTT. Protein: CASSSGRERITGELFF.

The rearrangement uses TRBV5-8 and TRBJ1-1; TRBD1 aligns across 8 bases. Trimming removed 2 bases from V and 6 bases from J; junction bases left unmatched: 6. Per the germline V gene, CDR1 is SGHTS and CDR2 is YDEGEE. The CDR3 length is 14 residues. The CDR3 coding sequence is TGTGCCAGCAGCTTCATCCAGGGGGCCTCTGAAGCTTTCTTT. Its translation is CASSFIQGASEAFF.

DNA for the CDR3: TGTGCCAGCAGCGCCTCCGACGGGAACTCTGGAAACACCATATATTTT. It encodes CASSASDGNSGNTIYF. This sequence joins TRBV9 and TRBJ1-3; D not resolved. The germline gives CDR1 SGDLS, CDR2 YYNGEE. V was shortened by 3 bases and J by 0 bases, with 13 bases between the two germline ends. The CDR3 totals 16 residues.